The 18 T cell receptor beta chains given below trace back to one sample, sequenced in a study of CD8 T cells in ankylosing spondylitis. Study conclusions and caveats: A motif in TCR beta, a set of under 10 highly homologous variants, appeared characteristic of ankylosing spondylitis blood.

Which antigens these TCRs recognize remains unknown. TCRdb used MiXCR to reprocess the 5' RACE reads, holding one entry per CDR3 protein. Of 700,000 to 850,000 distinct CDR3 sequences in the sample, 10% to 15% were seen once. Sequencing was done on a sample of blood, either unsorted or a sorted T cell fraction (not recorded which). These receptors were taken from a male donor with ankylosing spondylitis.

The CDR3 DNA sequence: TGTGCCAGCAGCTTTCTCAGGGGTGGAGAAAAACTGTTTTTT. It encodes CASSFLRGGEKLFF. This sequence joins TRBV5-6 and TRBJ1-4; D is possibly TRBD1 (6 bases). Trimming removed 2 bases from V and 8 bases from J, with 13 bases in between. Germline V lookup: CDR1 SGHDT, CDR2 YYEEEE. The CDR3 spans 14 residues.

The chain uses TRBV20-1 and TRBJ2-7; 9 bases align to TRBD1. Trimming removed 6 bases from V and 7 bases from J; junction bases left unmatched: 10. This CDR3 is 13 amino acids long. CDR1 and CDR2 from the germline V gene are DFQATT and SNEGSKA (reference sequence). CDR3: CSARDREYGEQYF. The CDR3 nucleotides are TGCAGTGCGCGGGACAGGGAGTACGGTGAGCAGTACTTC.

The sample holds a few counts of this clonotype. The chain couples TRBV24-1 to TRBJ2-1, with a weak D call TRBD2 (7 bases). Germline CDR1 is KGHDR and CDR2 is SFDVKD. The CDR3 runs 15 residues. V was trimmed by 4 bases and J by 12 bases, leaving 21 bases between them. The CDR3 bases are TGTGCCACCAGTGAGGACCTCAGGGGAGGGTGGGTGCAGTTCTTC. Translation: CATSEDLRGGWVQFF.

This sequence joins TRBV6-2 or TRBV6-3 and TRBJ2-3; 14 bases are shared with TRBD2. Germline CDR1 is MNHEY and CDR2 is SVGEGT. This CDR3 has 18 residues. V was pared by 6 bases and J by 4 bases, with 12 bases of the junction left unmatched. The CDR3 DNA follows: TGTGCCAGCAGCCCTACCCGACTAGCGGGGGGGCACGCAGATACGCAGTATTTT. Protein: CASSPTRLAGGHADTQYF.

V is TRBV24-1 and J is TRBJ2-6, with TRBD1 matching over 10 bases. Germline CDR1 and CDR2: KGHDR and SFDVKD. V lost 3 bases, J lost 0 bases, and 4 bases stayed unmatched. This CDR3 contains 18 residues. The CDR3 DNA reads TGTGCCACCAGTGATCCCGGACAGGGGGACTCTGGGGCCAACGTCCTGACTTTC. Residues: CATSDPGQGDSGANVLTF.

The sample holds a few counts of this clonotype. This chain joins TRBV12-3 or TRBV12-4 and TRBJ1-6, with TRBD1 as a possible D gene (6 bases). V dropped 5 bases and J dropped 11 bases, with 16 bases sitting between them. CDR3 length equals 14 residues. This CDR3 is CASSPKPTGPPLHF. The CDR3 bases are TGTGCCAGCAGTCCCAAGCCGACAGGCCCACCCCTCCACTTT.

This clonotype showed up many times. This chain connects TRBV28 to TRBJ2-7; D gene unclear. CDR3 length equals 14 residues. Per the germline V gene, CDR1 is MDHEN and CDR2 is SYDVKM. V dropped 6 bases and J dropped 5 bases, with 17 bases sitting between them. The CDR3 DNA is TGTGCCAGCAGCCAATGGACGACTCCGGACGAGCAGTACTTC. Encoded protein: CASSQWTTPDEQYF.

This clonotype was seen more than once but under ten times. The rearrangement joins TRBV15 to TRBJ2-1; D possibly corresponds to TRBD1 (5 bases). Germline V lookup: CDR1 LNHNV, CDR2 YYDKDF (reference sequence). There are 14 residues in the CDR3. V lost 3 bases and J 8 bases, leaving 14 bases between the germline ends. The CDR3, as DNA: TGTGCCACCAGCAGTATCAGGGTAGCCTATGAGCAGTTCTTC. Translating it yields CATSSIRVAYEQFF.

This clonotype was picked up a small number of times. The chain employs TRBV5-5 and TRBJ1-1, with unresolved D. Germline V gene lookup returns CDR1 SGHKS and CDR2 YYEKEE (reference sequence). CDR3 length: 12 residues. V was shortened by 6 bases and J by 3 bases, with 9 bases between the two germline ends. Here the CDR3 reads CASTRGDTEAFF. The CDR3 DNA follows: TGTGCCAGCACTCGAGGCGACACTGAAGCTTTCTTT.

This clonotype appeared a few times. The J gene is TRBJ2-7, the V gene TRBV15; a possible D gene is TRBD2 (6 bases). CDR1 and CDR2 (germline): LNHNV, YYDKDF (reference sequence). The CDR3 totals 13 residues. V lost 4 bases and J 0 bases, leaving 7 bases between the germline ends. Here the CDR3 DNA reads TGTGCCACCAGCAAGCGGGCCTCCTACGAGCAGTACTTC. Its translation is CATSKRASYEQYF. The complete variable domain, with remaining parts taken from reference TRBV15 and TRBJ2-7, reads DAMVIQNPRYQVTQFGKPVTLSCSQTLNHNVMYWYQQKSSQAPKLLFHYYDKDFNNEADTPDNFQSRRPNTSFCFLDIRSPGLGDTAMYLCATSKRASYEQYFGPGTRLTVT.

This chain uses TRBV24-1 with TRBJ1-5; D remains ambiguous. V lost 7 bases and J 5 bases, leaving 14 bases between the germline ends. Germline assignment: CDR1 KGHDR and CDR2 SFDVKD. The CDR3 sequence is 14 residues long. CDR3 protein: CATRAGSLHQPQHF. As DNA, the CDR3 is TGTGCCACCAGGGCCGGGTCCCTTCATCAGCCCCAGCATTTT.

This clonotype was observed a handful of times. CDR3 sequence (DNA): TGTGCCAGCAGAATAGGTCTTCTAGGAGGGGGCGAGTACCAAGAGACCCAGTACTTC. Translated: CASRIGLLGGGEYQETQYF. This sequence joins TRBV7-8 and TRBJ2-5; D possibly corresponds to TRBD1 (7 bases). The CDR3 spans 19 residues. CDR1 and CDR2 (germline): SGHVS, FQNEAQ. The germline V and J ends were trimmed by 6 bases and 0 bases, with 26 bases remaining between them.

The sample holds many counts of this clonotype. This sequence joins TRBV20-1 and TRBJ1-6; no reliable D call. Per germline, CDR1 DFQATT and CDR2 SNEGSKA (reference sequence). The germline V and J ends were trimmed by 5 bases and 3 bases, with 17 bases remaining between them. The CDR3 totals 16 residues. CDR3 nucleotides: TGCAGTGCTGGAAGACACGGAGAGGACTATAATTCACCCCTCCACTTT. It yields the protein CSAGRHGEDYNSPLHF.

This clonotype was recorded a few times. The chain couples TRBV27 to TRBJ1-1; D unresolved. The germline gives CDR1 MNHEY, CDR2 SMNVEV (reference sequence). The CDR3 sequence is 14 residues long. Trimming took 1 base from V and 5 from J, leaving 11 bases between them. The CDR3 DNA reads as TGTGCCAGCAGTTTATTACAAGGCCGGACTGAAGCTTTCTTT. This sequence encodes CASSLLQGRTEAFF.

This clonotype was observed a handful of times. The CDR3 DNA reads TGTGCCAGCAGCCGGGTCCCAAGATTTTCACCCCTCCACTTT. Translated: CASSRVPRFSPLHF. This chain uses TRBV7-2 with TRBJ1-6, with D unclear. Germline assignment: CDR1 SGHTA and CDR2 FQGNSA. This CDR3 is 14 amino acids long. Trimming took off 5 bases at V and 9 bases at J, with 14 bases between the two ends.

A few counts support this clonotype. V and J are TRBV5-1 and TRBJ2-2; the D is unclear. Germline CDR1 and CDR2: SGHRS and YFSETQ. Trimming took 0 bases from V and 3 from J, leaving 6 bases between them. The CDR3 loop spans 14 amino acids. The CDR3 nucleotides read TGCGCCAGCAGCTTGGGCTGGTACACCGGGGAGCTGTTTTTT. As protein: CASSLGWYTGELFF. Full variable domain (rest looked up from reference TRBV5-1 and TRBJ2-2): KAGVTQTPRYLIKTRGQQVTLSCSPISGHRSVSWYQQTPGQGLQFLFEYFSETQRNKGNFPGRFSGRQFSNSRSEMNVSTLELGDSALYLCASSLGWYTGELFFGEGSRLTVL.

This rearrangement joins TRBV7-2 to TRBJ1-3, with 10 bases that match TRBD1. Per the germline V gene, CDR1 is SGHTA and CDR2 is FQGNSA. V was pared by 5 bases and J by 3 bases, with 7 bases of the junction left unmatched. The CDR3 extends over 16 amino acids. Here the CDR3 DNA reads TGTGCCAGCAGCCCAAGACAGGGGGCAGGTGGAAACACCATATATTTT. It yields the protein CASSPRQGAGGNTIYF. Together with reference TRBV7-2 and TRBJ1-3, the CDR3 gives the full variable domain: GAGVSQSPSNKVTEKGKDVELRCDPISGHTALYWYRQSLGQGLEFLIYFQGNSAPDKSGLPSDRFSAERTGGSVSTLTIQRTQQEDSAVYLCASSPRQGAGGNTIYFGEGSWLTVV.

This sequence joins TRBV10-3 and TRBJ1-2; 7 bases are a match to TRBD1. The CDR3 totals 14 residues. The V and J ends lost 9 bases and 4 bases, in that order; junction bases with no gene match: 11. In germline, CDR1 is ENHRY, CDR2 SYGVKD. The CDR3 nucleotides read TGTGCCATACCGACAGGGTCCACCTTCTATGGCTACACCTTC. Amino acid sequence: CAIPTGSTFYGYTF.